Below are 25 T cell receptor beta chains sequenced from a single sample in a study of regulatory T cells in long-lasting Graves disease. Time point noted: newly diagnosed GD, antithyroid drugs for less than 3 months. Making the TCR library involved RNA that had been extracted from PBMCs. iRepertoire HTBI primers and Arm-PCR of CDR3 regions built TCR beta libraries. TCRdb reanalysed the multiplex PCR reads using MiXCR and keeps one entry per CDR3 protein. This table has about half a million distinct CDR3 sequences, approximately 12% appearing once. This sample was also put to use in a study of T cells in Graves' hyperthyroidism and ophthalmopathy.

The input for sequencing was peripheral blood mononuclear cells (PBMCs), taken at new diagnosis, from a patient treated with antithyroid drugs. These receptors all stem from a woman aged 25 to 45 with Graves disease.

The chain is built from TRBV20-1 and TRBJ2-7, with D perhaps TRBD2 (6 bases). There are 12 residues in the CDR3. Germline values: CDR1 DFQATT, CDR2 SNEGSKA (reference sequence). The germline V and J ends were trimmed by 3 bases and 2 bases, with 8 bases remaining between them. The CDR3 reads CSAREGPYEQYF. The CDR3 DNA follows: TGCAGTGCTAGGGAGGGCCCCTACGAGCAGTACTTC.

There are many counts of this clonotype. This chain joins TRBV12-5 and TRBJ1-1; TRBD1 agrees at 8 bases. The CDR3 is 20 amino acids. Germline CDR1 LGHNT, CDR2 FRNRAP. The ends lost 0 bases at V and 4 bases at J; junction bases unmatched: 19. The CDR3 nucleotides read TGTGCTAGTGGTTTGGTGAACCCGGGACAGGCGCTTAGGGAGGGCACTGAAGCTTTCTTT. It codes for CASGLVNPGQALREGTEAFF.

Ten or more counts support this clonotype. V usage is TRBV25-1 and J usage is TRBJ1-4; D is unresolved. Germline V gives CDR1 MGHDK, CDR2 SYGVNS. The CDR3 covers 13 residues. V lost 1 base to trimming and J lost 5 bases, with 5 bases between them. The CDR3 DNA is TGTGCCAGCAGTGAATCTGGGAATGAAAAACTGTTTTTT. Its translation is CASSESGNEKLFF.

This clonotype has a handful of counts. The chain combines TRBV29-1 with TRBJ2-1; D call uncertain. V dropped 3 bases and J dropped 0 bases, with 9 bases sitting between them. CDR3 length: 14 residues. The germline V gene has CDR1 SQVTM and CDR2 ANQGSEA. CDR3 loop: CSVERYSSYNEQFF. The CDR3 region has the DNA TGCAGCGTTGAGAGATACAGCTCCTACAATGAGCAGTTCTTC.

This rearrangement joins TRBV12-3 or TRBV12-4 to TRBJ1-4, with D unresolved. This CDR3 comprises 14 residues. The ends were cut back, 3 bases at V and 5 bases at J, with 10 bases in the middle. DNA of the CDR3: TGTGCCAGCAGTTTCGGCAGGCGGAATGAAAAACTGTTTTTT. It codes for CASSFGRRNEKLFF.

This chain uses TRBV6-5 with TRBJ1-2; the D gene is possibly TRBD1 (5 bases). The CDR3 is 14 amino acids. The germline V gene has CDR1 MNHEY and CDR2 SVGAGI. The V and J ends lost 3 bases and 8 bases respectively, with 16 bases between them. CDR3 loop: CASSYDPGVRGYTF. CDR3 DNA: TGTGCCAGCAGTTATGATCCGGGGGTGAGAGGCTACACCTTC.

Ten or more counts support this clonotype. The chain is built from TRBV28 and TRBJ2-7; 8 bases map to TRBD2. CDR1 and CDR2 (germline): MDHEN, SYDVKM. This CDR3 contains 20 residues. The V gene end was trimmed by 2 bases and the J gene end by 0 bases; junction bases not matched to a gene: 18. CDR3 region: CASSLHWRLAKGDVSYEQYF. CDR3 in DNA: TGTGCCAGCAGTTTACACTGGAGACTAGCGAAAGGCGACGTCTCCTACGAGCAGTACTTC.

In this sample, this clonotype turned up many times. The chain recombines TRBV27 with TRBJ1-2, with D perhaps TRBD1 (6 bases). Trimming cost V 7 bases and J 4 bases, with 13 bases left between them. The CDR3 has 13 residues. Germline loops: CDR1 MNHEY, CDR2 SMNVEV (reference sequence). The CDR3 here is CASKLQGSYGYTF. CDR3 nucleotide sequence: TGTGCCAGCAAACTACAGGGTAGCTATGGCTACACCTTC.

This clonotype was found many times. V gene TRBV9 combines with J gene TRBJ2-1; 8 bases fit TRBD1. Germline CDR1 is SGDLS and CDR2 is YYNGEE. The J segment lost 5 bases and the V segment lost 0 bases, leaving 10 bases of the junction unmatched. The CDR3 spans 17 residues. CDR3 in amino acids: CASSVGGRDRPNNEQFF. The CDR3, as DNA: TGTGCCAGCAGCGTAGGGGGAAGGGACAGGCCGAACAATGAGCAGTTCTTC.

In this sample, this clonotype turned up a few times. This chain uses TRBV28 with TRBJ1-6; D not certain. The CDR3 consists of 17 residues. V lost 3 bases and J lost 9, with 21 bases in between. The germline gives CDR1 MDHEN, CDR2 SYDVKM. CDR3 coding DNA: TGTGCCAGCAGTTTTTACGCCCGAGACCAGAGTTGTTCACCCCTCCACTTT. It encodes CASSFYARDQSCSPLHF.

This clonotype was seen at least ten times. V gene TRBV20-1 combines with J gene TRBJ1-1, with unresolved D. V lost 2 bases and J lost 14, with 15 bases in between. Germline V gene data show CDR1 as DFQATT and CDR2 as SNEGSKA (reference sequence). CDR3 size: 11 residues. The CDR3 region is CSARRSQRRFF. The CDR3 DNA reads as TGCAGTGCTAGACGGTCTCAGAGGCGATTCTTT.

The table lists this clonotype with many counts. This chain joins TRBV12-3 or TRBV12-4 and TRBJ1-5, with 11 bases matching TRBD1. The trim removed 1 base at V and 5 bases at J, leaving 4 bases unmatched. The CDR3 extends over 16 amino acids. This CDR3 reads CASSLGWDRGDQPQHF. DNA of the CDR3: TGTGCCAGCAGTTTAGGGTGGGACAGGGGGGATCAGCCCCAGCATTTT.

The table lists this clonotype with a few counts. The chain links TRBV19 to TRBJ1-2, with D unclear. The CDR3 contains 15 residues. From germline, CDR1 is LNHDA and CDR2 SQIVND (reference sequence). V was pared by 6 bases and J by 3 bases, with 17 bases between. This CDR3 is CASSVATTLHYGYTF. The DNA for the CDR3 is TGTGCCAGTAGCGTCGCCACAACTCTCCACTATGGCTACACCTTC.

A word on this clonotype: At one boundary the junction diverges from the germline segment, which might be a read error. The V call is TRBV20-1, the J call TRBJ1-1; D is possibly TRBD1 (6 bases). Germline V CDR1 and CDR2: DFQATT, SNEGSKA (reference sequence). This CDR3 is built from 15 residues. The CDR3 sequence is CNARPPLGGNTEAFF. CDR3 nucleotide sequence: TGCAATGCTAGGCCCCCTTTAGGGGGGAACACTGAAGCTTTCTTT.

This clonotype occurred many times. The chain recombines TRBV27 with TRBJ1-2, with TRBD1 identical over 9 bases. The length of the CDR3 is 13 residues. The ends lost 6 bases at V and 4 bases at J; junction bases unmatched: 3. Germline V gives CDR1 MNHEY, CDR2 SMNVEV (reference sequence). The CDR3 bases are TGTGCCAGCAGGGGGACAGGGCGCTATGGCTACACCTTC. As protein: CASRGTGRYGYTF.

This clonotype was detected ten times or more. The chain joins TRBV12-3 or TRBV12-4 to TRBJ1-1, with D uncertain. Deletions cut 2 bases from V and 9 bases from J, with 10 bases between. This CDR3 region has 12 residues. This chain's CDR3 is CASSLTYDKAFF. The CDR3 DNA sequence: TGTGCCAGCAGTTTAACGTATGACAAAGCTTTCTTT.

This clonotype came up many times. V gene TRBV27 combines with J gene TRBJ2-7; a weak D match, TRBD1 (5 bases). The CDR3 has 13 amino acids. V lost 2 bases to trimming and J lost 5 bases, with 10 bases between them. Germline CDR1 is MNHEY and CDR2 is SMNVEV (reference sequence). CDR3 nucleotide sequence: TGTGCCAGCAGTTTAGGGGCTTTCCACGAGCAGTACTTC. Translating gives CASSLGAFHEQYF.

A few counts support this clonotype. The J gene is TRBJ2-2, the V gene TRBV5-6; TRBD2 matches 10 bases. Per germline, CDR1 SGHDT and CDR2 YYEEEE. The ends lost 1 base at V and 0 bases at J; junction bases unmatched: 9. The CDR3 is 19 amino acids. The CDR3 spells CASSLHPGLAHANTGELFF. The DNA of the CDR3 is TGTGCCAGCAGCTTGCACCCGGGACTAGCGCACGCGAACACCGGGGAGCTGTTTTTT. Filled out from reference TRBV5-6 and TRBJ2-2, the complete variable domain reads DAGVTQSPTHLIKTRGQQVTLRCSPKSGHDTVSWYQQALGQGPQFIFQYYEEEERQRGNFPDRFSGHQFPNYSSELNVNALLLGDSALYLCASSLHPGLAHANTGELFFGEGSRLTVL.

As regards this clonotype: This clone may be a read error of a much larger clone one base away. V is TRBV29-1 and J is TRBJ2-7, with unresolved D. The V gene's germline CDR1 is SQVTM and CDR2 ANQGSEA. The CDR3 runs 11 residues. Trimming took 1 base from V and 2 from J, leaving 3 bases between them. The CDR3 DNA follows: TGCAGCGTTGAAGGCCCCTACGAGCAGTACTTC. Translated, it gives CSVEGPYEQYF.

This clonotype was seen a few times. The CDR3 DNA sequence: TGTGCCAGTAGTATAGGGAGTGCCGGCTACACCTTC. This encodes CASSIGSAGYTF. The chain has TRBV19 and TRBJ1-2; D uncertain. Germline-derived CDR1 and CDR2 are LNHDA and SQIVND (reference sequence). Trimming cost V 1 base and J 8 bases, with 8 bases left between them. The CDR3 has 12 residues. The entire variable domain, with the rest obtained from reference TRBV19 and TRBJ1-2, is as follows: DGGITQSPKYLFRKEGQNVTLSCEQNLNHDAMYWYRQDPGQGLRLIYYSQIVNDFQKGDIAEGYSVSREKKESFPLTVTSAQKNPTAFYLCASSIGSAGYTFGSGTRLTVV.

V gene TRBV28 combines with J gene TRBJ1-3, with D tentatively TRBD1 (5 bases). The ends were cut back, 3 bases at V and 0 bases at J, with 9 bases in the middle. Germline V CDR1 and CDR2: MDHEN, SYDVKM. The CDR3 loop spans 15 amino acids. This chain's CDR3 is CASSFLGASGNTIYF. The CDR3 DNA reads TGTGCCAGCAGTTTCTTAGGGGCCTCTGGAAACACCATATATTTT.

V usage is TRBV28 and J usage is TRBJ1-2; weak D call: TRBD1 (6 bases). This CDR3 has 12 residues. In germline, CDR1 is MDHEN, CDR2 SYDVKM. The V end lost 7 bases, the J end lost 8 bases, and 14 bases lay between the germline ends. The CDR3, as DNA: TGTGCCAGCACCAGGGCCGGGACAGGCTACACCTTC. Protein: CASTRAGTGYTF.

This clonotype was counted only a few times. This chain joins TRBV7-2 and TRBJ2-5, with D tentatively TRBD2 (6 bases). Germline V gene sequence: CDR1 SGHTA, CDR2 FQGNSA. The CDR3 covers 17 residues. The ends were cut back, 1 base at V and 2 bases at J, with 17 bases in the middle. CDR3 DNA: TGTGCCAGCAGCTTAGAGTTTCCGGAGGGGAGGCAAGAGACCCAGTACTTC. This gives the protein CASSLEFPEGRQETQYF. Variable domain in full (rest from reference TRBV7-2 and TRBJ2-5): GAGVSQSPSNKVTEKGKDVELRCDPISGHTALYWYRQSLGQGLEFLIYFQGNSAPDKSGLPSDRFSAERTGGSVSTLTIQRTQQEDSAVYLCASSLEFPEGRQETQYFGPGTRLLVL.

This clonotype was observed many times. The chain combines TRBV12-3 or TRBV12-4 with TRBJ2-1, with 12 nucleotides matching TRBD2. V was pared by 8 bases and J by 7 bases, with 6 bases of the junction left unmatched. The CDR3 sequence is 14 residues long. The CDR3: CASGPLAGGNEQFF. CDR3 nucleotide sequence: TGTGCCAGCGGCCCGCTAGCGGGAGGGAATGAGCAGTTCTTC.

The sample holds many counts of this clonotype. The chain has TRBV5-1 and TRBJ1-1; D is unclear. This CDR3 contains 14 residues. Germline values: CDR1 SGHRS, CDR2 YFSETQ. V was clipped by 2 bases and J by 0 bases, with 8 bases between them. The CDR3 DNA sequence: TGCGCCAGCAGCTTACAGATAATGAACACTGAAGCTTTCTTT. This translates into CASSLQIMNTEAFF.